This T cell receptor beta chain was sequenced during a study of Tregs in tolerant kidney transplant recipients. Findings and caveats of the study: The small number of patients limits these findings pending further validation. Nucleotide sequences could not be compared across some patients' samples due to primer changes. Tolerant patients' donor-specific Tregs expanded beyond overall Tregs, suggesting antigen-driven growth.

For this clone: Its antigen is not known.

Unstimulated Tregs (CD4+CD25+CD127-) and CD4+CD25- non-Tregs were sorted from PBMCs. The protocol was immunoSEQ multiplex PCR, while the TCRdb copy is restricted to in-frame clones and leaves out a portion. The sample lists about 110,000 clones, 90% seen once, with roughly 0.31% in the top ten. The receptor was isolated from a human donor who received a combined kidney and bone marrow transplant. This specimen was CD4+ T cells from blood, taken before the transplant.

For the CDR3, the DNA is TGCAGCGTTGCCCGGACAGGGACGTCCGGGGAGCTGTTTTTT. Translated: CSVARTGTSGELFF. The chain uses TRBV29-1 and TRBJ2-2; TRBD1 matches at 8 bases. The CDR3 has 14 amino acids. CDR1 SQVTM and CDR2 ANQGSEA come from the germline V gene. The V gene end was trimmed by 4 bases and the J gene end by 6 bases; junction bases not matched to a gene: 7.